This T cell receptor (beta chain) emerged from a study of lymphopenia after photon versus proton radiotherapy. V was pared by 10 bases and J by 3 bases, with 2 bases of the junction left unmatched. This CDR3 comprises 12 residues. Per the germline V gene, CDR1 is LNHDA and CDR2 is SQIVND (reference sequence). About this clone: Its antigen is currently unknown.

General study results and limits: A bigger post-nadir fall in TCR diversity correlated inversely with survival time in deceased patients. Authors raise, but do not show, better survival with proton therapy. Under photons, naive T cells and diversity fell while effector/memory populations rose. After lymphocyte nadir, photon-treated repertoires showed oligoclonal expansion, especially CD8+ Temra.

The table came from immunoSEQ multiplex PCR; TCRdb's copy has only in-frame clones and leaves some out. The data hold over 20,000 clones, with around 86% observed a single time. The chain uses TRBV19 and TRBJ2-7, with 11 nucleotides matching TRBD1. This sample comprised peripheral blood, obtained from a patient treated with photon-based radiotherapy. This clonotype was obtained from a woman in her forties or fifties with pancreatic cancer. DNA of the CDR3: TGTGCCACCGGGACAGGGGGCTACGAGCAGTACTTC. Its protein product is CATGTGGYEQYF.